One T cell receptor (beta chain) is described in this entry. Its antigen is not yet known. Base qualities are not at hand, and no much larger clone is one base apart. Thymus tissue was obtained as surgical resects removed during corrective cardiac surgery. In Finland, the donors were immunologically healthy infants who were having open corrective cardiac surgery for congenital heart defects. Thymocytes were mechanically released from the tissue and were stored as pellets of about 9.5-31 million cells at -70 degrees C. Genomic DNA was extracted from frozen cell pellets with a QIAsymphony instrument. The record originates from a study of human thymus T cells (TCRdb year 2020). Broadly, across the study: The study described the TCR alpha and beta repertoires in fewer than 10 infant thymus samples and a few matching peripheral blood samples. Donor ages ranged from roughly 7 to 250 days, and the cohort comprised six male and a couple of female infants. Study-wide conclusions, independent of this receptor: The related research found that thymic TCR repertoires overlapped highly between unrelated individuals. Usage of V and J gene segments appeared to be biased in both the thymic and the peripheral blood repertoires. On average, thymus samples yielded about 810,000 unique TCRB clonotypes, whereas blood samples yielded roughly 80,000.

TCRB and TCRAD loci were amplified from a standardized quantity of quality-controlled genomic DNA using the immunoSEQ multiplex PCR assay. The amplicons covered the V(D)J region and were long enough to include the CDR3 and to identify the V and J genes. The amplicons were sequenced on an Illumina platform via the commercial immunoSEQ service. In the authors' own workflow: Corrections for primer bias and sequencing errors followed previously described methods, while TCRAD and TCRB definitions were based on the IMGT database. Analysis of the repertoires was done with immunoSEQ Analyzer 3.0 and VDJTools and included basic statistics, V/J segment usage, diversity estimates, rarefaction and pairwise overlap. Diversity was estimated with Chao1, ChaoE, Efron-Thisted, Shannon and inverse Simpson indices, and also on datasets down-sampled to the smallest sample. Repertoire overlap was assessed by strict matching of CDR3 nucleotide sequence, V gene and J gene, and clustering was done by Jaccard-based multidimensional scaling. Imported from immuneACCESS, the table was reduced by TCRdb to in-frame sequences with V and J called. These copies leave out some clones; in studies compared against another copy, an unresolved V gene accounts for under half, and the cause of the remainder is not known. V and J calls and clone size follow that table, whereas D and trimming were derived from the DNA. The sample has fewer than 90,000 clones on record, 95% to 98% of them singletons. The top ten clones comprise 0.031% of the sample.

Sequencing was carried out using thymus tissue. The TCR was taken from a boy under two years old with a congenital heart defect but otherwise immunologically healthy.

The DNA sequence reads TGCGCCAGCAGCGCAACAGACCACAGGGGGAAGTACGAGCAGTACTTC. It is translated as CASSATDHRGKYEQYF. The chain is assembled from TRBV4-1 and TRBJ2-7, and 8 junctional nucleotides match TRBD1. Including the terminal cysteine and phenylalanine, the CDR3 comprises 16 residues. Just the 48-base CDR3 DNA is kept, in frame starting at base 1. CDR1 and CDR2 (MGHRA, YSYEKL) derive from the germline V gene. Trimmed from V: 5 bases; trimmed from J: 4 bases; junction bases lacking a gene match: 13.